This TCR beta chain was retrieved from a study of Ad26.COV2.S vaccination and SARS-CoV-2 variants. The CDR3 is 14 residues long. V shed 6 bases, J shed 7 bases, and the junction held 7 bases outside the gene matches. CDR1 and CDR2 from the germline V gene are SGDLS and YYNGEE. General study points: Similar non-spike TCR breadth was seen in vaccine and placebo recipients.

The count of this clone is one. Its antigen is currently unknown. The treatment was: roughly 18 received Ad26.COV2.S at low or high dose, single or two shots; about 5 received placebo; per-sample allocation not given. Collection of the samples took place on day 63 after the first injection of vaccine or placebo. Produced via immunoSEQ multiplex PCR; TCRdb's table is partial and in-frame only. There are hundreds of thousands of clones in the sample; more than 75% occur only once, and over 2.5% lies in the top ten. The source material was peripheral blood, sampled in a trial of Ad26.COV2.S vaccine versus placebo. J is TRBJ2-7 and V is TRBV9, with TRBD2 matching 13 bases. This receptor was taken from a person aged 18 to 65 who received the Ad26.COV2.S COVID-19 vaccine or a placebo. DNA of the CDR3: TGTGCCAGCACCCAGGGACTAGCGGGAAAAGAGCAGTACTTC. It codes for CASTQGLAGKEQYF.